This entry concerns a single TCR beta chain. The antigen remains undetermined. These data are taken from a study of regulatory and conventional T cells in RAG deficiency. Using immunoSEQ multiplex PCR, the repertoire was profiled, and TCRdb retains in-frame clones only, with some absent. The profile shows around 30,000 clones, around 96% of them singletons. Regarding the study as a whole: Shannon entropy fell and Simpson indices rose in RAG-deficient patients. Treg unique TCR beta sequences were 80 to 100-fold fewer in Omenn syndrome and CID/AS patients than controls. In Omenn syndrome, Treg and Tconv repertoires overlapped >75%.

Genomic DNA came from blood conventional CD4+ T cells gated CD25-low CD127-high. This sample was also put to use in a study of regulatory T cells. That source notes: The PCR used 52 TRBV and 13 TRBJ primers. Patient repertoires had restricted TRB V-J pairs and skewed V and J usage, most in Tregs.

The TCR sequence derives from a human donor in good health. Sequencing used CD25- CD4+ T cells sorted from blood.

The CDR3 loop reads CASSLEPGGWGTGELFF. DNA for the CDR3: TGTGCCAGCAGCTTGGAACCAGGGGGCTGGGGCACCGGGGAGCTGTTTTTT. The V and J genes are TRBV7-9 and TRBJ2-2; 8 bases are shared with TRBD1. The ends lost 3 bases at V and 4 bases at J; junction bases unmatched: 10. CDR3 length equals 17 residues. CDR1 and CDR2 (germline): SEHNR, FQNEAQ (reference sequence).